Listed below are T cell receptor beta chains from one sample, sequenced in a study of beta chain features in type 1 diabetes. The repertoire was sequenced with immunoSEQ multiplex PCR; TCRdb's copy has only in-frame clones and lacks some. Of under 55,000 clones listed, approximately 45% are singletons. Sequenced material: Tregs from blood. The receptors originated from a man aged 30 to 45 with type 1 diabetes. Both conserved end residues are part of each CDR3. Each record gives: CDR3 protein, CDR3 DNA, D gene, J gene, clone size, V gene. D genes are given only for firm matches. Only some rows state a clone size, as once, few, many or a class for expanded clones.

CASSSGLAGYEQFF	TGTGCCAGCTCATCGGGACTAGCCGGCTATGAGCAGTTCTTC	TRBD2	TRBJ2-1	few	TRBV18
CASSQIWATEAFF	TGTGCCAGCTCACAAATATGGGCGACTGAAGCTTTCTTT	-	TRBJ1-1	-	TRBV18
CASSRAESGTFSGETQYF	TGTGCCAGCAGCCGAGCAGAGTCCGGGACCTTCAGCGGGGAGACCCAGTACTTC	-	TRBJ2-5	few	TRBV4-2
CASSSLQGGGETQYF	TGCGCCAGCAGCTCACTACAGGGGGGAGGGGAGACCCAGTACTTC	-	TRBJ2-5	-	TRBV5-1
CASSENTGTGYGYTF	TGTGCCAGCAGCGAAAACACCGGGACAGGGTATGGCTACACCTTC	TRBD1	TRBJ1-2	few	TRBV28
CASSGTGSGRTTTQYF	TGTGCCAGCAGTGGGACGGGTAGCGGGAGGACCACCACGCAGTATTTT	TRBD2	TRBJ2-3	few	TRBV6-1
CASSEAMARGRGYKNIQYF	TGTGCCAGCAGTGAGGCGATGGCACGGGGCAGGGGATACAAAAACATTCAGTACTTC	-	TRBJ2-4	-	TRBV6-1
CASSPTSGTYEQYF	TGTGCCAGTAGTCCGACTAGCGGGACTTACGAGCAGTACTTC	TRBD2	TRBJ2-7	few	TRBV19
CASSSGQPATNEKLFF	TGTGCCAGCTCATCGGGACAGCCTGCAACTAATGAAAAACTGTTTTTT	TRBD1	TRBJ1-4	few	TRBV18
CASSLGTSGSVTDTQYF	TGCGCCAGCAGCTTGGGGACTAGCGGGAGTGTAACAGATACGCAGTATTTT	TRBD2	TRBJ2-3	few	TRBV5-1
CASSPTGQNIQYF	TGTGCCAGCAGTCCCACGGGTCAAAACATTCAGTACTTC	-	TRBJ2-4	few	TRBV2
CASSVLPGGHRETQYF	TGTGCCAGCAGCGTCCTGCCAGGGGGCCACAGAGAGACCCAGTACTTC	TRBD1	TRBJ2-5	few	TRBV7-2
CASSLKRDTEAFF	TGTGCCAGCAGCTTAAAGAGGGACACTGAAGCTTTCTTT	-	TRBJ1-1	-	TRBV11-2
CASSYSQGQGLAAFF	TGTGCCAGCAGTTACTCCCAGGGACAGGGTCTGGCGGCTTTCTTT	TRBD1	TRBJ1-1	-	TRBV6-6
CASTGDRINQPQHF	TGTGCCAGTACGGGGGACAGAATTAATCAGCCCCAGCATTTT	TRBD1	TRBJ1-5	few	TRBV19
CASSPGQGRETGELFF	TGTGCCAGCTCACCGGGCCAGGGAAGGGAAACCGGGGAGCTGTTTTTT	-	TRBJ2-2	few	TRBV18
CASSRFTGAASGTEAFF	TGCGCCAGCAGCAGATTCACAGGGGCTGCATCTGGCACTGAAGCTTTCTTT	TRBD1	TRBJ1-1	few	TRBV5-1
CASSQVQASGNNEQFF	TGCGCCAGCAGCCAAGTTCAAGCTAGCGGGAATAATGAGCAGTTCTTC	TRBD2	TRBJ2-1	few	TRBV4-1
CASSLRARGDADTQYF	TGTGCCAGCAGCTTACGGGCCAGGGGCGACGCAGATACGCAGTATTTT	-	TRBJ2-3	-	TRBV7-2
CASSLLAGNEAYEQYF	TGTGCCAGCTCACTACTAGCGGGGAACGAAGCCTACGAGCAGTACTTC	TRBD2	TRBJ2-7	-	TRBV18
CASSPRLGRSYGQYF	TGTGCCAGCAGCCCGCGGTTGGGGCGTTCCTACGGGCAGTACTTC	-	TRBJ2-7	-	TRBV5-5
CASSPGLKTDTQYF	TGTGCCAGCAGCCCTGGACTGAAAACAGATACGCAGTATTTT	-	TRBJ2-3	few	TRBV7-3
CASSVDPTGLQHF	TGTGCCAGCAGCGTAGACCCCACAGGTCTGCAGCATTTT	-	TRBJ1-5	-	TRBV9
CASRLGTGGCDYTGELFF	TGTGCAAGTCGCTTGGGGACAGGGGGGTGTGATTACACCGGGGAGCTGTTTTTT	-	TRBJ2-2	-	TRBV12-2
CAGRRSGGYGYTF	TGTGCCGGCCGACGAAGCGGGGGCTATGGCTACACCTTC	-	TRBJ1-2	-	TRBV6-5
CASSFSNNQPQHF	TGTGCCAGCAGTTTTAGTAACAATCAGCCCCAGCATTTT	-	TRBJ1-5	few	TRBV28
CASSEGLAGDQQFF	TGTGCCAGCAGTGAAGGACTAGCGGGAGATCAGCAGTTCTTC	TRBD2	TRBJ2-1	-	TRBV2
CASSFAGNQPQHF	TGTGCCAGCAGCTTTGCAGGGAACCAGCCCCAGCATTTT	-	TRBJ1-5	-	TRBV5-5